Presented here are 23 T cell receptor beta chains from one specimen sequenced in a study of blood T cell repertoires in COVID-19. Sequencing used immunoSEQ multiplex PCR; TCRdb keeps in-frame clones, though not all of them. The sample holds 170,000 or so clones; 60% to 80% are singletons and the top ten take 26%. The specimen sequenced was peripheral blood. The receptor source for this set is a woman between 70 and 85 years old with acute or convalescent COVID-19.

This CDR3 reads CASSILAGGSYNEQFF. CDR3 DNA: TGTGCCAGCAGTATCTTAGCGGGAGGTTCCTACAATGAGCAGTTCTTC. The chain combines TRBV27 with TRBJ2-1; the match to TRBD2 covers 10 bases. CDR3 length: 16 residues. Germline values: CDR1 MNHEY, CDR2 SMNVEV (reference sequence). Losses at the gene ends were 5 bases for V and 1 base for J; bases not matched to a gene: 5.

The gene calls are TRBV7-2 and TRBJ1-5; the match to TRBD1 covers 10 bases. V shed 3 bases, J shed 0 bases, and the junction held 8 bases outside the gene matches. Germline V gives CDR1 SGHTA, CDR2 FQGNSA. CDR3 length equals 18 residues. CDR3 DNA: TGTGCCAGCAGCTTCCGGGACAGGGGCGATTATAGCAATCAGCCCCAGCATTTT. It specifies CASSFRDRGDYSNQPQHF.

The genes are TRBV11-2 and TRBJ2-7; TRBD1 matches at 8 bases. J gave up 4 bases and V 6 bases, and 14 bases lay outside the gene matches. This CDR3 region has 16 residues. Germline values: CDR1 SGHAT, CDR2 FQNNGV. This CDR3 reads CASSSVRDRGWYEQYF. Written as DNA, the CDR3 is TGTGCCAGCAGTTCCGTCAGAGACAGGGGATGGTACGAGCAGTACTTC. The whole variable domain, filled in from reference TRBV11-2 and TRBJ2-7, reads EAGVAQSPRYKIIEKRQSVAFWCNPISGHATLYWYQQILGQGPKLLIQFQNNGVVDDSQLPKDRFSAERLKGVDSTLKIQPAKLEDSAVYLCASSSVRDRGWYEQYFGPGTRLTVT.

V and J are TRBV7-8 and TRBJ1-6; 9 nucleotides align to TRBD1. CDR3 length: 17 residues. V shed 3 bases and J 9 bases; nucleotides not matched to a gene: 12. The germline V gene has CDR1 SGHVS and CDR2 FQNEAQ. The chain's CDR3 is CASSFGQGMNNPSPLHF. The CDR3 DNA reads TGTGCCAGCAGCTTCGGACAGGGGATGAACAATCCTTCACCCCTCCACTTT.

V gene TRBV30 combines with J gene TRBJ2-3; 14 bases fit TRBD2. Unmatched junction bases numbered 8, after V lost 2 bases and J lost 1 base. The germline gives CDR1 GTSNPN, CDR2 SVGIG (reference sequence). This CDR3 spans 18 amino acids. The CDR3: CAWSPGTSGSLGTDTQYF. The CDR3, as DNA: TGTGCCTGGAGTCCCGGGACTAGCGGGAGTCTTGGCACAGATACGCAGTATTTT.

This clone was seen at least ten times. The gene calls are TRBV7-2 and TRBJ1-1, with 9 positions matching TRBD1. V gave up 5 bases and J gave up 1 base; unmatched junction bases: 5. In germline, CDR1 is SGHTA, CDR2 FQGNSA. The CDR3 sequence is 15 residues long. The CDR3 nucleotides are TGTGCCAGCAGCCCAAGACAGGGGGGGAACACTGAAGCTTTCTTT. It yields the protein CASSPRQGGNTEAFF.

The sample holds one count of this clone. The V gene is TRBV5-1, the J gene TRBJ1-3; TRBD1 aligns across 8 bases. V dropped 0 bases and J dropped 2; count of bases not matched to a gene: 7. The CDR3 totals 17 residues. CDR1 is SGHRS and CDR2 is YFSETQ in the germline V gene. CDR3 region: CASSLEFQGAAGNTIYF. The CDR3 region has the DNA TGCGCCAGCAGCTTGGAGTTTCAGGGGGCGGCTGGAAACACCATATATTTT.

This clone was seen only a few times. This sequence joins TRBV10-3 and TRBJ2-7, with TRBD1 identical over 8 bases. The CDR3 spans 15 residues. The germline V gene has CDR1 ENHRY and CDR2 SYGVKD. Trimming at V came to 2 bases and at J to 8 bases, leaving 11 bases not matched to a gene. CDR3 protein: CAISEQTQGVGKQYF. The CDR3 DNA sequence: TGTGCCATCAGTGAGCAGACACAGGGGGTGGGAAAGCAGTACTTC.

The chain recombines TRBV7-8 with TRBJ2-5; perhaps TRBD2 as D (6 bases). Trimming took off 6 bases at V and 5 bases at J, with 13 bases between the two ends. Germline lookup yields CDR1 SGHVS and CDR2 FQNEAQ. This CDR3 is 13 amino acids long. The CDR3, as DNA: TGTGCCAGCAGTACCCCAGGGAGGGAGACCCAGTACTTC. Protein: CASSTPGRETQYF.

The rearrangement joins TRBV4-2 to TRBJ2-7, with 11 bases fitting TRBD2. V lost 2 bases and J lost 4; bases outside the gene matches: 10. The CDR3 totals 17 residues. The germline V gene encodes CDR1 LGHNA and CDR2 YNFKEQ. CDR3 protein: CASSQFPPLAGGYEQYF. The CDR3, as DNA: TGTGCCAGCAGCCAATTCCCCCCGCTAGCGGGGGGATACGAGCAGTACTTC.

The rearrangement uses TRBV29-1 and TRBJ2-1; D may be TRBD2 (6 bases). The length of the CDR3 is 16 residues. Trimming removed 7 bases from V and 4 bases from J, with 23 bases in between. CDR1 and CDR2 from the germline V gene are SQVTM and ANQGSEA. The CDR3 spells CSDAPARGRDYNEQFF. Written as DNA, the CDR3 is TGCAGCGACGCCCCCGCGCGGGGCAGGGATTACAATGAGCAGTTCTTC.

This sequence joins TRBV7-6 and TRBJ1-3, with D tentatively TRBD1 (6 bases). The CDR3 spans 16 residues. V was pared by 3 bases and J by 6 bases, with 18 bases between. Germline V gives CDR1 SGHVS, CDR2 FNYEAQ. The CDR3 nucleotides read TGTGCCAGCAGCTTCTTCGGGGGGGCGAGGGAAAACACCATATATTTT. It encodes CASSFFGGARENTIYF.

This clone was seen just once. This chain connects TRBV7-2 to TRBJ2-3; 11 nucleotides line up with TRBD2. V dropped 5 bases and J dropped 2; count of bases not matched to a gene: 12. CDR3 length: 18 amino acids. Germline V gene data show CDR1 as SGHTA and CDR2 as FQGNSA. The CDR3 protein is CASSGLAGGSPHTDTQYF. CDR3 DNA sequence: TGTGCCAGCAGCGGCCTAGCGGGAGGTTCCCCCCACACAGATACGCAGTATTTT.

V is TRBV7-9 and J is TRBJ2-7; unclear D gene. The CDR3 is 13 residues long. CDR1 and CDR2 (germline): SEHNR, FQNEAQ (reference sequence). V shed 6 bases and J shed 4 bases, with 13 bases lying between them. The chain's CDR3 is CASSSSANYEQYF. DNA for the CDR3: TGTGCCAGCAGTTCCTCAGCGAATTACGAGCAGTACTTC.

The V and J genes are TRBV19 and TRBJ2-7; the match to TRBD1 covers 9 bases. Germline V gene data show CDR1 as LNHDA and CDR2 as SQIVND (reference sequence). The J segment lost 3 bases and the V segment lost 1 base, leaving 7 bases of the junction unmatched. This CDR3 is 16 amino acids long. The CDR3: CASSIGVGTGNYEQYF. The CDR3 DNA follows: TGTGCCAGTAGTATAGGCGTCGGGACAGGGAACTACGAGCAGTACTTC. Filled out from reference TRBV19 and TRBJ2-7, the complete variable domain reads DGGITQSPKYLFRKEGQNVTLSCEQNLNHDAMYWYRQDPGQGLRLIYYSQIVNDFQKGDIAEGYSVSREKKESFPLTVTSAQKNPTAFYLCASSIGVGTGNYEQYFGPGTRLTVT.

The rearrangement links TRBV11-2 to TRBJ2-2; 10 bases match TRBD2. V was clipped by 5 bases and J by 8 bases; unmatched bases: 11. The germline V gene encodes CDR1 SGHAT and CDR2 FQNNGV. The CDR3 has 16 amino acids. This CDR3 is CASSLQAGGTSGELFF. The CDR3 DNA follows: TGTGCCAGCAGCCTCCAAGCGGGAGGGACATCTGGGGAGCTGTTTTTT.

The chain is built from TRBV5-1 and TRBJ2-7, with 7 bases lining up with TRBD1. CDR3 length: 12 residues. Germline assignment: CDR1 SGHRS and CDR2 YFSETQ. The junction had 4 bases not matched to a gene; V was cut back by 4 bases and J by 6 bases. The CDR3 nucleotides read TGCGCCAGCAGCCAGGGGGTCGGCGAGCAGTACTTC. It is translated as CASSQGVGEQYF.

This clone appeared a few times. The chain is built from TRBV7-2 and TRBJ1-2, with 8 nucleotides matching TRBD1. The CDR3 consists of 13 residues. V was pared by 5 bases and J by 8 bases, with 7 bases of the junction left unmatched. The germline gives CDR1 SGHTA, CDR2 FQGNSA. CDR3 bases: TGTGCCAGCAGCATTACAGGGGGAAGGGGCTACACCTTC. It yields the protein CASSITGGRGYTF.

The rearrangement joins TRBV6-6 to TRBJ1-5; D not certain. Germline assignment: CDR1 MNHNY and CDR2 SVGAGI (reference sequence). This CDR3 has 12 amino acids. The V and J ends lost 5 bases and 7 bases respectively, with 9 bases between them. The CDR3 here is CASSIPPQPQHF. The CDR3 bases are TGTGCCAGCAGTATCCCTCCCCAGCCCCAGCATTTT.

This chain connects TRBV5-4 to TRBJ2-2; D perhaps matches TRBD1 (6 bases). Germline CDR1 is SGHNT and CDR2 is YYREEE (reference sequence). Trimming pared 2 bases from V and 2 bases from J, leaving 10 bases between. The CDR3 has 15 residues. CDR3 nucleotides: TGTGCCAGCAGCTTCCCGGGACAAAACACCGGGGAGCTGTTTTTT. Protein: CASSFPGQNTGELFF.

The chain links TRBV28 to TRBJ2-7; maybe TRBD1 (6 bases). V lost 6 bases and J lost 3, with 12 bases in between. This CDR3 has 13 residues. Germline assignment: CDR1 MDHEN and CDR2 SYDVKM. As DNA, the CDR3 is TGTGCCAGCAGGACAGGACAGAGCTACGAGCAGTACTTC. Translated: CASRTGQSYEQYF.

The chain joins TRBV28 to TRBJ2-2, with 10 bases matching TRBD2. The CDR3 length is 14 residues. Germline lookup yields CDR1 MDHEN and CDR2 SYDVKM. V lost 8 bases and J lost 2; bases outside the gene matches: 2. This chain's CDR3 is CASGLAANTGELFF. In nucleotides, the CDR3 is TGTGCCAGCGGACTAGCGGCAAACACCGGGGAGCTGTTTTTT.

This sequence joins TRBV7-9 and TRBJ2-2; 9 nucleotides agree with TRBD2. Per the germline V gene, CDR1 is SEHNR and CDR2 is FQNEAQ (reference sequence). J was trimmed by 7 bases and V by 5 bases; bases with no gene match: 8. This CDR3 is built from 15 residues. CDR3 DNA: TGTGCCAGCAGCCTAGGGACTAGCTTTGACGGGGAGCTGTTTTTT. Translated, it gives CASSLGTSFDGELFF.